Listed below are T cell receptor beta chains from one sample, sequenced in a study of cytomegalovirus exposure and HLA in healthy donors. Method: immunoSEQ multiplex PCR; TCRdb's copy keeps in-frame clones and lacks some. The sample lists about 90,000 clones; approximately 80% were seen once. The source material was PBMCs. These receptors all come from a young man in good health and CMV-seronegative. Each CDR3 is given without its conserved first and last residue. The order of the fields is J gene, CDR3 length, V gene, CDR3 protein.

J: TRBJ2-5; length: 9; V: TRBV19; CDR3: ASSLGGEQY
J: TRBJ1-2; length: 13; V: TRBV19; CDR3: ASSLGTGANYGYT
J: TRBJ2-1; length: 11; V: TRBV13; CDR3: ASSPEGANEQF
J: TRBJ1-1; length: 12; V: TRBV5-8; CDR3: ASSLTAMNTEAF
J: TRBJ1-3; length: 13; V: TRBV19; CDR3: ASRIRDRAGNTIY
J: TRBJ1-2; length: 10; V: TRBV2; CDR3: ASTKVGVGYT
J: TRBJ1-2; length: 14; V: TRBV15; CDR3: ATSREPPPGVEGYT
J: TRBJ1-1; length: 13; V: TRBV7-9; CDR3: ASSLLEDSGTEAF
J: TRBJ1-1; length: 11; V: TRBV15; CDR3: ATGDRPLTEAF
J: TRBJ1-6; length: 14; V: TRBV2; CDR3: ASSERDRTDNSPLH
J: TRBJ2-7; length: 13; V: TRBV27; CDR3: ASSLSSQGTYEQY
J: TRBJ1-1; length: 12; V: TRBV6-5; CDR3: ASRDSVVNTEAF
J: TRBJ2-7; length: 17; V: TRBV11-2; CDR3: ASSLDSLPASGGTYEQY